Sequencing of this TCR beta chain was carried out in a study of OX40 agonist ivuxolimab in advanced cancers. Repertoires were generated with immunoSEQ multiplex PCR, while TCRdb's copy carries only in-frame clones and drops some. The repertoire includes more than 100,000 clones, around 93% of them detected once, and approximately 0.15% sits in the top ten. In the case of this clone: What it binds is unknown.

The V and J ends lost 4 bases and 3 bases respectively, with 18 bases between them. This CDR3 comprises 16 residues. Germline CDR1 MNHEY, CDR2 SMNVEV (reference sequence). The study's findings and limits: Expanded peripheral T cells had an undetermined antigen specificity.

The rearrangement links TRBV27 to TRBJ1-2; tentative D call: TRBD1 (6 bases). The sequence came from an adult with an advanced solid tumor such as melanoma, head and neck, liver or kidney cancer. Sequences were derived from CD4+ or CD8+ T cells sorted from blood, sampled in a trial of the OX40 agonist ivuxolimab. The CDR3 DNA reads as TGTGCCAGCAGTTCCCTTCCGACAGGTCGGGACTATGGCTACACCTTC. Its translation: CASSSLPTGRDYGYTF.